Below, 4 T cell receptor beta chains from the same sample are listed, as sequenced in a study of blood T cell repertoires in COVID-19. Sequenced by immunoSEQ multiplex PCR; TCRdb stores in-frame clones only, minus some. The repertoire holds some 120,000 clones, with 79% as singletons. The sequenced sample was peripheral blood. The receptors derive from a man in his forties or fifties with active or convalescent COVID-19.

The gene calls are TRBV7-9 and TRBJ2-5; TRBD1 matches at 9 bases. CDR1 and CDR2 from the germline V gene are SEHNR and FQNEAQ (reference sequence). CDR3 size: 13 residues. With V trimmed by 6 bases and J by 5 bases, 4 bases remained unmatched. In nucleotides, the CDR3 is TGTGCCAGCAGTCGAACAGGGGGCGAGACCCAGTACTTC. Its protein product is CASSRTGGETQYF.

The chain couples TRBV15 to TRBJ2-2; 7 nucleotides line up with TRBD2. Germline loops: CDR1 LNHNV, CDR2 YYDKDF (reference sequence). Trimming at V came to 9 bases and at J to 5 bases, leaving 6 bases not matched to a gene. The CDR3 loop spans 13 amino acids. Written as DNA, the CDR3 is TGTGCCACGGCGGGAGAGCAAACCGGGGAGCTGTTTTTT. Its translation is CATAGEQTGELFF.

The V gene is TRBV14, the J gene TRBJ1-4; D is unclear. Germline lookup yields CDR1 SGHDN and CDR2 FVKESK. The CDR3 sequence is 16 residues long. Trimming shortened V by 1 base and J by 0 bases, and 9 bases separated the two germline ends. The chain's CDR3 is CASSQARSPTNEKLFF. CDR3 sequence (DNA): TGTGCCAGCAGCCAAGCAAGGAGCCCAACTAATGAAAAACTGTTTTTT.

This clone was recorded a few times. This sequence joins TRBV27 and TRBJ1-3; D remains ambiguous. CDR1 is MNHEY and CDR2 is SMNVEV in the germline V gene (reference sequence). This CDR3 has 15 amino acids. The V and J ends lost 5 bases and 0 bases respectively, with 11 bases between them. As DNA, the CDR3 is TGTGCCAGCAGTCCCACGAGGTACTCTGGAAACACCATATATTTT. Amino acids: CASSPTRYSGNTIYF.